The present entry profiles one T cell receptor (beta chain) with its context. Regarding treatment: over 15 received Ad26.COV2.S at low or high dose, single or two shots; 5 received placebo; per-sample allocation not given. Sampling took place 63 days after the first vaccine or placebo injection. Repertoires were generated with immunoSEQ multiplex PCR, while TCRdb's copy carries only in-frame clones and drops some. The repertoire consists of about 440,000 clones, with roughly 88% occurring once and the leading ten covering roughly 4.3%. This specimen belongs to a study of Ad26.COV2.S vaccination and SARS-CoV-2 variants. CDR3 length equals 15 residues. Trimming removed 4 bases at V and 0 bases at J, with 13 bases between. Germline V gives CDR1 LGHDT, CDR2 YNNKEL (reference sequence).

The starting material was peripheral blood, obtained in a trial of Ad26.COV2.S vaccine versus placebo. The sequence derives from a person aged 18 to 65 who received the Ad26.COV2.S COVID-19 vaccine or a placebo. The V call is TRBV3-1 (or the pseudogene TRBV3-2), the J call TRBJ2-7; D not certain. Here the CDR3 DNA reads TGTGCCAGCAGCCCCGACTTCAGCCCCTCCTACGAGCAGTACTTC. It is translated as CASSPDFSPSYEQYF.